Here is one T cell receptor (beta chain) with its context. Profiling relied on immunoSEQ multiplex PCR, and the TCRdb table lists in-frame clones only, not all of them. Of tens of thousands of clones in the sample, 85% to 95% were seen once. V was pared by 3 bases and J by 0 bases, with 13 bases of the junction left unmatched. The V gene's germline CDR1 is GTSNPN and CDR2 SVGIG (reference sequence). CDR3 length equals 18 residues. The data were obtained in a study of T cell changes during pregnancy in multiple sclerosis. The sequencing here drew on peripheral blood, taken in the third trimester of pregnancy. The chain employs TRBV30 and TRBJ2-5; 10 bases line up with TRBD1. The source is a female donor with multiple sclerosis, enrolled in a pregnancy study. In DNA form, the CDR3 reads TGTGCCTGGAGGCGACAGGGGGCTACGACACGGTACCAAGAGACCCAGTACTTC. Amino acids: CAWRRQGATTRYQETQYF.